Included here is one T cell receptor (beta chain) sequence, with context. Its antigen remains unidentified. The entry originates in a study of blood T cells in healthy people across ages. General study points: No conclusive comparison of naive versus antigen-experienced cells was possible with unsorted PBMCs. TCR beta diversity, measured per million T cells, fell in a roughly linear way with age.

A second roughly 7 to 12 cycle PCR used barcoded and J-beta primers. MiXCR was run by TCRdb on the 5' RACE reads, yielding one entry per CDR3 protein. The repertoire holds about 1.1 million distinct CDR3 sequences, roughly two fifths seen once, with about an eighth in the top ten. CDR3 size: 16 residues. CDR1 and CDR2 (germline): PRHDT, FYEKMQ (reference sequence). Germline trimming cut 6 bases from V and 5 bases from J; bases unmatched to any gene: 13. Sequenced: blood. The receptor comes from a man younger than 30 in good health. This chain connects TRBV13 to TRBJ1-2, with TRBD1 identical over 9 bases. The CDR3 spells CASRIVTGQGHYGYTF. CDR3 coding DNA: TGTGCCAGCAGGATCGTAACGGGACAGGGACATTATGGCTACACCTTC.